This passage covers 16 T cell receptor beta chains from one sample sequenced in a study of immune characterization of retroperitoneal liposarcoma. TCRdb processed the PCR reads anew with MiXCR; each CDR3 protein has one entry. The data hold some 10,000 distinct CDR3 sequences, with about a quarter observed a single time. The specimen was tumor tissue. These receptors were taken from a female donor with retroperitoneal liposarcoma.

The J gene is TRBJ2-2, the V gene TRBV7-2, with 15 bases aligning to TRBD2. Germline assignment: CDR1 SGHTA and CDR2 FQGNSA. The CDR3 contains 17 residues. V shed 5 bases, J shed 8 bases, and the junction held 9 bases outside the gene matches. Here the CDR3 reads CASSTWTSGRAGGELFF. CDR3 in DNA: TGTGCCAGCAGCACCTGGACTAGCGGGAGGGCGGGAGGGGAGCTGTTTTTT.

This clonotype is categorized as medium-sized. The chain uses TRBV6-1 and TRBJ2-1; D gene uncertain. Gene TRBJ2-7 matches the end of the DNA better, so the J call may be wrong. The CDR3 is 14 residues long. In germline, CDR1 is MNHNS, CDR2 SASEGT. The CDR3 DNA reads as TGTGCCAGCAAGTGGAACGACGGTACCTACGAGCAGTACTTC. This sequence encodes CASKWNDGTYEQYF.

This chain connects TRBV11-2 to TRBJ2-1; TRBD1 aligns across 7 bases. The J call is doubtful: the DNA matches TRBJ2-7 better. CDR1 SGHAT and CDR2 FQNNGV come from the germline V gene. The CDR3 is 13 amino acids. CDR3 region: CATGQGVRNEQYF. The CDR3 DNA reads as TGTGCAACCGGGCAGGGGGTGAGGAATGAGCAGTACTTC.

This clonotype was detected only a few times. One end of the junction does not line up with germline, which may come from a read error. The genes are TRBV7-7 and TRBJ1-4; D is unresolved. This CDR3 comprises 15 residues. CDR1 is SSHAT, CDR2 FNYEAQ, per germline (reference sequence). In DNA, the CDR3 is TGTGCTAGCAGCGAAGGACGTCGGAAGGGTGAAAAACTGTTTTTT. This codes for CASSEGRRKGEKLFF.

By proportion, this clonotype is medium-sized. This rearrangement joins TRBV7-6 to TRBJ2-6; 11 nucleotides line up with TRBD1. Germline values: CDR1 SGHVS, CDR2 FNYEAQ. The CDR3 contains 17 residues. V dropped 4 bases and J dropped 0; count of bases not matched to a gene: 2. This CDR3 is CASSSGTGGSGANVLTF. The CDR3 DNA reads as TGTGCCAGCAGCTCCGGGACAGGGGGCTCTGGGGCCAACGTCCTGACTTTC.

The rearrangement links TRBV10-3 to TRBJ2-3; D gene unclear. Trimming removed 2 bases from V and 2 bases from J, with 11 bases in between. The germline gives CDR1 ENHRY, CDR2 SYGVKD. CDR3 length: 15 amino acids. The CDR3 nucleotides are TGTGCCATCAGTGAGAGTCTAGGGAACACAGATACGCAGTATTTT. Translation: CAISESLGNTDTQYF.

The chain couples TRBV6-8 to TRBJ2-3, with D possibly called TRBD1 or TRBD2 (5 bases each). The V gene lost 7 bases and the J gene lost 2 bases, with 13 bases spanning the gap. Germline CDR1 is MNHGY and CDR2 is SAAAGT. The CDR3 is 14 residues long. CDR3 in DNA: TGTGCCAGCAAGCTCAGGGACCCCACAGATACGCAGTATTTT. Its protein product is CASKLRDPTDTQYF.

The CDR3 DNA follows: TGTGCCAGCAGACGCGGACTAGGGGGTTCGGATACGCAGTATTTT. As protein: CASRRGLGGSDTQYF. The genes are TRBV6-1 and TRBJ2-3; D perhaps matches TRBD2 (7 bases). The length of the CDR3 is 15 residues. V lost 6 bases, J lost 6 bases, and 19 bases lay in between. Germline CDR1 is MNHNS and CDR2 is SASEGT.

This clonotype was seen many times. The chain couples TRBV11-1 to TRBJ2-5; D unresolved. With 7 bases removed from V and 0 bases from J, the gap between germline ends came to 6 bases. Germline CDR1 reads SGHAT; CDR2 reads FQDESV (reference sequence). The CDR3 has 12 amino acids. In DNA, the CDR3 is TGTGCCAGCAAGGACCACCAAGAGACCCAGTACTTC. Translating it yields CASKDHQETQYF.

This clonotype occurred many times. The chain recombines TRBV11-1 with TRBJ2-1; TRBD2 matches at 10 bases. The tail of the sequence fits TRBJ2-5 better, so the J call may be wrong. Per germline, CDR1 SGHAT and CDR2 FQDESV (reference sequence). CDR3 size: 14 residues. The CDR3: CASSLNGLAGAQYF. The CDR3 region has the DNA TGTGCCAGCAGCTTAAATGGGCTAGCGGGAGCCCAGTACTTC.

The rearrangement joins TRBV11-2 to TRBJ2-1; D is unclear. The CDR3 has 13 amino acids. V gave up 2 bases and J gave up 5 bases, with 7 bases separating them. From germline, CDR1 is SGHAT and CDR2 FQNNGV. The CDR3 sequence: CASSLSVNNEQFF. The CDR3 DNA sequence: TGTGCCAGCAGCTTATCCGTGAACAATGAGCAGTTCTTC. Looking up the rest from reference TRBV11-2 and TRBJ2-1 gives the full variable domain: EAGVAQSPRYKIIEKRQSVAFWCNPISGHATLYWYQQILGQGPKLLIQFQNNGVVDDSQLPKDRFSAERLKGVDSTLKIQPAKLEDSAVYLCASSLSVNNEQFFGPGTRLTVL.

The chain joins TRBV5-1 to TRBJ2-1; no reliable D call. Germline assignment: CDR1 SGHRS and CDR2 YFSETQ. Trimming took 3 bases from V and 13 from J, leaving 20 bases between them. This CDR3 spans 14 amino acids. The CDR3 coding sequence is TGCGCCAGCAGCTCGAGCAACTCGGAAGAGACCCAGTTCTTC. This gives the protein CASSSSNSEETQFF.

The chain employs TRBV11-2 and TRBJ2-5, with D possibly TRBD2 on 7 matching bases. The tail of the sequence fits TRBJ2-1 better, so the J call may be wrong. This CDR3 region has 15 residues. Germline assignment: CDR1 SGHAT and CDR2 FQNNGV. CDR3 protein: CASSLVGGGSYEQFF. CDR3 DNA sequence: TGTGCCAGCAGCTTAGTGGGCGGGGGCTCCTACGAGCAGTTCTTC.

With regard to this clonotype: One end of the junction does not line up with germline, which may come from a read error. The V gene is TRBV7-2, the J gene TRBJ1-5, with D unresolved. Germline assignment: CDR1 SGHTA and CDR2 FQGNSA. There are 15 residues in the CDR3. CDR3 loop: CASSLSGNSNQPQHF. The CDR3 nucleotides are TGCGCCAGCAGCCTTTCCGGGAATAGCAATCAGCCCCAGCATTTT.

This clonotype was seen a handful of times. The chain combines TRBV6-1 with TRBJ2-1; D not resolved. The germline gives CDR1 MNHNS, CDR2 SASEGT. The length of the CDR3 is 11 residues. The V gene lost 6 bases and the J gene lost 10 bases, with 10 bases spanning the gap. The CDR3 nucleotides are TGTGCCAGCAGGTTTTCCTACGAGCAGTTCTTC. Translated: CASRFSYEQFF.

This clonotype came up many times. The chain uses TRBV27 and TRBJ1-2, with D maybe TRBD1 (6 bases). This CDR3 region has 14 residues. V lost 2 bases, J lost 8 bases, and 15 bases lay in between. CDR1 and CDR2 (germline): MNHEY, SMNVEV (reference sequence). CDR3 in DNA: TGTGCCAGCAGTTTACTAACAGGGAAAACCGGCTACACCTTC. This translates into CASSLLTGKTGYTF.